The 20 T cell receptor beta chains given below trace back to one sample, sequenced in a study of radiation and T cells in renal cell carcinoma. Data came from immunoSEQ multiplex PCR; TCRdb stores just in-frame clones and leaves some out. The sample records about 64,000 clones, roughly 80% being singletons. As to time point: blood 4 weeks post-SBRT, at nephrectomy. The treatment was: 15 Gy SBRT to primary tumor, nephrectomy 4 weeks later. The sequencing here drew on blood, taken from a patient whose treatment included radiotherapy and nephrectomy. Receptors were obtained from a man aged 60 to 69 with renal cell carcinoma.

This chain links TRBV7-9 with TRBJ2-1; 7 nucleotides line up with TRBD1. This CDR3 spans 14 amino acids. The trim removed 3 bases at V and 8 bases at J, leaving 7 bases unmatched. Germline V gives CDR1 SEHNR, CDR2 FQNEAQ (reference sequence). This CDR3 is CASSFHDRAHEQFF. Written as DNA, the CDR3 is TGTGCCAGCAGCTTCCACGACAGGGCCCATGAGCAGTTCTTC.

The rearrangement links TRBV5-1 to TRBJ1-2, with D perhaps matching TRBD1 (5 bases). The CDR3 is 16 amino acids. Trimming removed 4 bases at V and 1 base at J, with 17 bases between. Germline V CDR1 and CDR2: SGHRS, YFSETQ. The CDR3 DNA is TGCGCCAGCAGCAGCCCTACAGGAGCTCTTAACTATGGCTACACCTTC. This encodes CASSSPTGALNYGYTF.

This chain uses TRBV11-3 with TRBJ1-2, with D hard to call. This CDR3 comprises 12 residues. Germline lookup yields CDR1 SGHNT and CDR2 YENEEA. V was clipped by 1 base and J by 8 bases, with 8 bases between them. The CDR3 DNA sequence: TGTGCCAGCAGCTTAGGCCCGAGCGGCTACACCTTC. Translating it yields CASSLGPSGYTF.

V gene TRBV19 combines with J gene TRBJ2-5, with unresolved D. CDR1 and CDR2 from the germline V gene are LNHDA and SQIVND (reference sequence). This CDR3 region has 14 residues. V shed 3 bases and J shed 2 bases, with 10 bases lying between them. The CDR3 loop is CASSILVGQETQYF. The CDR3 nucleotides read TGTGCCAGTAGTATTCTAGTGGGGCAAGAGACCCAGTACTTC.

This clone was observed a few times. The rearrangement links TRBV6-6 to TRBJ1-5; tentatively, D is TRBD1 (5 bases). Germline CDR1 is MNHNY and CDR2 is SVGAGI (reference sequence). The V end was cut by 0 bases, the J end by 4 bases, with 10 bases between. CDR3 length: 15 amino acids. CDR3 sequence (DNA): TGTGCCAGCAGTTACTCGTTGGCAGGGAATCAGCCCCAGCATTTT. Its translation is CASSYSLAGNQPQHF.

This clone occurred a few times. V usage is TRBV18 and J usage is TRBJ1-5, with 7 positions matching TRBD1. In germline, CDR1 is KGHSH, CDR2 LQKENI. CDR3 size: 14 residues. V shed 2 bases, J shed 2 bases, and the junction held 0 bases outside the gene matches. CDR3 loop: CASSPGQGNQPQHF. In nucleotides, the CDR3 is TGTGCCAGCTCACCAGGACAGGGCAATCAGCCCCAGCATTTT.

The chain links TRBV7-3 to TRBJ2-7; TRBD1 is a possible D gene (5 bases). The CDR3 sequence is 15 residues long. Germline-derived CDR1 and CDR2 are SGHTA and FQGTGA. The germline V and J ends were trimmed by 3 bases and 2 bases, with 14 bases remaining between them. The CDR3 sequence: CASSLTAFTPYEQYV. Written as DNA, the CDR3 is TGTGCCAGCAGCTTGACAGCATTTACCCCCTACGAGCAGTACGTC.

This CDR3 is CASSLAPLSGANVLTF. The DNA for the CDR3 is TGTGCCAGCAGCTTAGCCCCGTTATCTGGGGCCAACGTCCTGACTTTC. The rearrangement joins TRBV7-2 to TRBJ2-6; D call uncertain. The CDR3 is made up of 16 amino acids. Germline V gives CDR1 SGHTA, CDR2 FQGNSA. Trimming took 0 bases from V and 1 from J, leaving 7 bases between them.

The chain employs TRBV12-5 and TRBJ2-1; D is unclear. Deletions cut 2 bases from V and 0 bases from J, with 8 bases between. This CDR3 is built from 15 residues. CDR1 is LGHNT and CDR2 is FRNRAP in the germline V gene. CDR3: CASGLPESSYNEQFF. The DNA of the CDR3 is TGTGCTAGTGGTTTGCCAGAGAGCTCCTACAATGAGCAGTTCTTC.

The genes are TRBV29-1 and TRBJ2-5; D might be TRBD1 (5 bases). The germline CDR1 and CDR2 sequences are SQVTM and ANQGSEA. The CDR3 is 12 amino acids. Between the trimmed V and J ends, which lost 4 bases and 9 bases, there was a span of 15 bases. The CDR3 DNA follows: TGCAGCGTTGTAGGGCAGGGCTCGGCCCAGTACTTC. Protein: CSVVGQGSAQYF.

This chain connects TRBV4-1 to TRBJ2-1, with 11 bases lining up with TRBD2. J lost 9 bases, V lost 1 base, and 14 bases had no gene match. The germline CDR1 and CDR2 sequences are MGHRA and YSYEKL. The CDR3 runs to 18 residues. The CDR3 bases are TGCGCCAGCAGCCAAGCGACCCAGACTAGCGGGGACGGTCGTGAGCAGTTCTTC. This translates into CASSQATQTSGDGREQFF.

The chain carries TRBV11-2 and TRBJ2-1; TRBD2 might be the D (7 bases). In germline, CDR1 is SGHAT, CDR2 FQNNGV. Trimming pared 3 bases from V and 0 bases from J, leaving 15 bases between. This CDR3 contains 17 residues. Here the CDR3 DNA reads TGTGCCAGCAGCTTCGAGGGGGGGCTTTCCTCCTACAATGAGCAGTTCTTC. It specifies CASSFEGGLSSYNEQFF.

This chain links TRBV30 with TRBJ1-2; TRBD1 matches at 7 bases. There are 13 residues in the CDR3. From germline, CDR1 is GTSNPN and CDR2 SVGIG (reference sequence). Trimming took 0 bases from V and 4 from J; bases not matched to a gene: 2. The DNA for the CDR3 is TGTGCCTGGAGTGTAAACAGGGGCTATGGCTACACCTTC. This encodes CAWSVNRGYGYTF.

This sequence joins TRBV18 and TRBJ1-3, with 10 bases aligning to TRBD1. This CDR3 spans 15 amino acids. Per the germline V gene, CDR1 is KGHSH and CDR2 is LQKENI. Losses at the gene ends were 3 bases for V and 2 bases for J; bases not matched to a gene: 1. CDR3 region: CASSPGQGAGNTIYF. The CDR3 DNA reads TGTGCCAGCTCACCCGGACAGGGGGCTGGAAACACCATATATTTT.

The chain carries TRBV6-1 and TRBJ1-1; 9 bases map to TRBD1. Germline V gives CDR1 MNHNS, CDR2 SASEGT. V lost 0 bases, J lost 10 bases, and 6 bases stayed unmatched. The CDR3 runs to 14 residues. This CDR3 reads CASSEALQGAGAFF. The CDR3 nucleotides read TGTGCCAGCAGTGAAGCTTTACAGGGGGCGGGAGCTTTCTTT.

The rearrangement links TRBV6-1 to TRBJ1-2; 8 bases agree with TRBD1. The germline V gene has CDR1 MNHNS and CDR2 SASEGT. The CDR3 is 17 residues long. Germline trimming cut 0 bases from V and 6 bases from J; bases unmatched to any gene: 12. CDR3 residues: CASSEARLTGGENGYTF. The CDR3 region has the DNA TGTGCCAGCAGTGAAGCGCGGTTAACAGGGGGGGAAAATGGCTACACCTTC.

The chain joins TRBV10-3 to TRBJ2-5; D possibly uses TRBD1 or TRBD2 (6 bases each). Germline V CDR1 and CDR2: ENHRY, SYGVKD. V was clipped by 3 bases and J by 5 bases, with 13 bases between them. The CDR3 totals 14 residues. DNA of the CDR3: TGTGCCATCAGTGACAAGGCCGGGGGCGAGACCCAGTACTTC. It codes for CAISDKAGGETQYF.

The CDR3 DNA is TGTGCCAGCAGCGCCGAAGGGGCCCGCTCCTACAATGAGCAGTTCTTC. This translates into CASSAEGARSYNEQFF. This chain connects TRBV11-2 to TRBJ2-1, with D tentatively TRBD1 (5 bases). From germline, CDR1 is SGHAT and CDR2 FQNNGV. V lost 5 bases and J 0 bases, leaving 14 bases between the germline ends. This CDR3 comprises 16 residues.

This chain links TRBV7-6 with TRBJ2-7; either TRBD1 or TRBD2 may supply D (6 bases each). The germline V and J ends were trimmed by 1 base and 7 bases, with 14 bases remaining between them. The V gene's germline CDR1 is SGHVS and CDR2 FNYEAQ. The CDR3 sequence is 14 residues long. CDR3 amino acids: CASSLVLTGGEQYF. Here the CDR3 DNA reads TGTGCCAGCAGCTTAGTTTTGACAGGAGGGGAGCAGTACTTC.

This sequence joins TRBV11-3 and TRBJ2-1, with D perhaps matching TRBD1 (5 bases). Germline V gene data show CDR1 as SGHNT and CDR2 as YENEEA. Trimming removed 1 base at V and 0 bases at J, with 16 bases between. The CDR3 has 18 residues. This CDR3 is CASSLVNPYQGSYNEQFF. For the CDR3, the DNA is TGTGCCAGCAGCTTAGTAAACCCCTACCAGGGCTCCTACAATGAGCAGTTCTTC.